Reported below is one TCR beta chain. The antigen is unknown. Method: immunoSEQ multiplex PCR; TCRdb's copy keeps in-frame clones and lacks some. The sample has around 26,000 clones, about 92% seen once. The CDR3 is made up of 15 amino acids. Germline CDR1 is SEHNR and CDR2 is FQNEAQ (reference sequence). Trimming pared 0 bases from V and 1 base from J, leaving 8 bases between. The entry originates in a study of T cells in localized non-small cell lung cancer. The study's findings and limits: Higher blood T cell density went with longer overall survival. Sequence data derive from only one tumor region, so heterogeneity remains possible. Peak T cell clonality was found in uninvolved adjacent lung, exceeding tumor. A median of about 60 of the top 100 tumor clones appeared in adjacent lung, which was paired and uninvolved.

Sequenced material: peripheral blood, taken before any cancer treatment. This chain links TRBV7-9 with TRBJ2-3; D perhaps matches TRBD1 (6 bases). The sequence was obtained from a woman aged 40-70 years with stage I lung adenocarcinoma. The CDR3 here is CASSLAGAGTDTQYF. CDR3 bases: TGTGCCAGCAGCTTAGCGGGGGCCGGCACAGATACGCAGTATTTT.